The sequence of this T cell receptor (beta chain) was determined in a study of blood T cell repertoires in COVID-19. Overall study: Researchers got acute and convalescent COVID-19 samples from the United States, Italy and Spain. PBMCs, B-cell-depleted T cells, or T cells were the source of the cDNA or gDNA that made up the material.

How the authors handled the data: Amplification of reference gene primers was used by the study to estimate nucleated cell counts. Clones were read by immunoSEQ multiplex PCR, and TCRdb kept only the in-frame ones, dropping some. That table furnishes V, J and clone size, whereas the DNA furnished D and trimming. This sample carries about 57,000 clones, around 79% of them seen once, and the ten largest clones take roughly 3%. V trimming: 4 bases; J trimming: 7 bases; junction bases outside the gene matches: 4. This CDR3 is built from 15 residues. Germline lookup yields CDR1 SGHTA and CDR2 FQGNSA. Sequencing was done on a sample of peripheral blood. The chain recombines TRBV7-2 with TRBJ1-6; the match to TRBD1 covers 10 bases. This TCR derives from a man in his sixties with acute or convalescent COVID-19. The CDR3, as DNA: TGTGCCAGCAGCTCAATGGGACAGGGGAATTCACCCCTCCACTTT. Amino acid sequence: CASSSMGQGNSPLHF. The full variable domain, in which reference TRBV7-2 and TRBJ1-6 provide the parts outside the CDR3, is GAGVSQSPSNKVTEKGKDVELRCDPISGHTALYWYRQSLGQGLEFLIYFQGNSAPDKSGLPSDRFSAERTGGSVSTLTIQRTQQEDSAVYLCASSSMGQGNSPLHFGNGTRLTVT.